The 30 T cell receptor beta chains presented below share a single source sample, sequenced in a study of cytomegalovirus exposure and HLA in healthy donors. 13 Jbeta primers and 60 Vbeta primers were used for the PCR. Clones were read by immunoSEQ multiplex PCR, and TCRdb kept only the in-frame ones, dropping some. The sample has around 210,000 clones; about 85% are singletons. What was sequenced was PBMCs. These receptors all come from a girl aged 2 to 10 in good health and CMV-seronegative.

This CDR3 is CASRAGLSSGANVLTF. Written as DNA, the CDR3 is TGCGCCAGCAGGGCAGGGCTCAGCTCTGGGGCCAACGTCCTGACTTTC. V usage is TRBV5-1 and J usage is TRBJ2-6, with TRBD1 as a possible D gene (5 bases). Germline V gives CDR1 SGHRS, CDR2 YFSETQ. The CDR3 is 16 amino acids. Trimming took off 5 bases at V and 0 bases at J, with 12 bases between the two ends. Filled out from reference TRBV5-1 and TRBJ2-6, the complete variable domain reads KAGVTQTPRYLIKTRGQQVTLSCSPISGHRSVSWYQQTPGQGLQFLFEYFSETQRNKGNFPGRFSGRQFSNSRSEMNVSTLELGDSALYLCASRAGLSSGANVLTFGAGSRLTVL.

The V and J genes are TRBV7-9 and TRBJ2-7, with a possible D match to TRBD2 (7 bases). The CDR3 length is 14 residues. From germline, CDR1 is SEHNR and CDR2 FQNEAQ (reference sequence). Trimming took off 3 bases at V and 7 bases at J, with 16 bases between the two ends. The DNA for the CDR3 is TGTGCCAGCAGCTTTGAGGGGGGGCGCAGGGAGCAGTACTTC. As protein: CASSFEGGRREQYF.

This chain links TRBV5-1 with TRBJ1-5, with D perhaps matching TRBD1 (5 bases). CDR3 length equals 15 residues. The V and J ends lost 0 bases and 6 bases respectively, with 13 bases between them. Germline V lookup: CDR1 SGHRS, CDR2 YFSETQ. CDR3 nucleotide sequence: TGCGCCAGCAGCTTGGAAGGGCAGGGTAGTCAGCCCCAGCATTTT. Its protein product is CASSLEGQGSQPQHF. The complete variable domain, with remaining parts taken from reference TRBV5-1 and TRBJ1-5, reads KAGVTQTPRYLIKTRGQQVTLSCSPISGHRSVSWYQQTPGQGLQFLFEYFSETQRNKGNFPGRFSGRQFSNSRSEMNVSTLELGDSALYLCASSLEGQGSQPQHFGDGTRLSIL.

The CDR3 DNA is TGTGCCAGCAGTTTTCAGGGTGGTGAGCAGTTCTTC. Protein sequence: CASSFQGGEQFF. This chain uses TRBV6-6 with TRBJ2-1; TRBD1 is a possible D gene (5 bases). Trimming left V 4 bases short and J 9 bases short, with 10 bases between. Germline V gene data show CDR1 as MNHNY and CDR2 as SVGAGI (reference sequence). The CDR3 consists of 12 residues.

The chain uses TRBV6-5 and TRBJ2-7; 9 nucleotides agree with TRBD1. The CDR3 spans 13 residues. Germline loops: CDR1 MNHEY, CDR2 SVGAGI. V lost 5 bases and J lost 10; bases outside the gene matches: 9. CDR3 in amino acids: CASSKNRDRDQYF. The CDR3 DNA reads TGTGCCAGCAGTAAAAACCGGGACAGGGACCAGTACTTC.

V is TRBV2 and J is TRBJ2-2, with a tentative D call TRBD2 (7 bases). Germline V gene data show CDR1 as SNHLY and CDR2 as FYNNEI. The germline V and J ends were trimmed by 6 bases and 5 bases, with 22 bases remaining between them. The CDR3 consists of 17 residues. The CDR3 nucleotides are TGTGCCAGCAGCGTCCCCCTTTGGGAGGGGGGGACCGGGGAGCTGTTTTTT. Translating gives CASSVPLWEGGTGELFF.

The V gene is TRBV27, the J gene TRBJ1-1; D is perhaps TRBD1 (5 bases). CDR3 size: 15 residues. Germline V CDR1 and CDR2: MNHEY, SMNVEV (reference sequence). V gave up 2 bases and J gave up 5 bases, with 15 bases separating them. The CDR3, as DNA: TGTGCCAGCAGTTTAGCAGGGAGGCGGATTACTGAAGCTTTCTTT. Its protein product is CASSLAGRRITEAFF.

This clone showed up just once. The CDR3 nucleotides read TGCGCCAGCAGTACCCGGACTGGGTACACCGGGGAGCTGTTTTTT. Its protein is CASSTRTGYTGELFF. The V gene is TRBV10-1, the J gene TRBJ2-2; tentative D call: TRBD2 (5 bases). V was clipped by 5 bases and J by 3 bases, with 13 bases between them. The CDR3 has 15 amino acids. Germline CDR1 is WNHNN and CDR2 is SYGVQD (reference sequence).

This sequence joins TRBV4-2 and TRBJ2-3; 9 nucleotides align to TRBD2. Trimming cost V 4 bases and J 1 base; bases outside gene matches: 6. CDR3 length: 16 amino acids. The V gene's germline CDR1 is LGHNA and CDR2 YNFKEQ. CDR3 sequence reads: CASSRERGDGTDTQYF. CDR3 nucleotides: TGTGCCAGCAGCCGGGAGCGGGGGGACGGCACAGATACGCAGTATTTT.

This clone showed up just once. The chain links TRBV18 to TRBJ2-7, with D unresolved. With 0 bases removed from V and 4 bases from J, the gap between germline ends came to 7 bases. The CDR3 is made up of 13 amino acids. CDR1 and CDR2 from the germline V gene are KGHSH and LQKENI. CDR3 region: CASSPPNLYEQYF. The CDR3 DNA reads TGTGCCAGCTCACCACCAAACTTGTACGAGCAGTACTTC.

The genes are TRBV21-1 and TRBJ1-5; the D segment call TRBD1 is taken from the table without a DNA check. TRBV21-1 is listed as a pseudogene. The CDR3 totals 18 residues. CDR3 bases: TGTGCCAGCAGCAAAAAGACAGGGACGAAGTGTAGCAATCAGCCCCAGCATTTT. Its protein is CASSKKTGTKCSNQPQHF.

The chain combines TRBV10-3 with TRBJ2-1; the D gene is possibly TRBD1 (5 bases). V lost 4 bases, J lost 1 base, and 17 bases lay in between. This CDR3 comprises 17 residues. Germline CDR1 is ENHRY and CDR2 is SYGVKD. The CDR3 DNA reads TGTGCCATCAGTGGGAGAGGTGGGGCCGATTCCTACAATGAGCAGTTCTTC. Its translation is CAISGRGGADSYNEQFF.

This rearrangement joins TRBV7-9 to TRBJ1-5; D gene uncertain. Trimming pared 3 bases from V and 6 bases from J, leaving 9 bases between. Germline V CDR1 and CDR2: SEHNR, FQNEAQ (reference sequence). CDR3 length equals 13 residues. The DNA of the CDR3 is TGTGCCAGCAGCTTGGCAGGTAGTCAGCCCCAGCATTTT. Translation gives CASSLAGSQPQHF.

The chain uses TRBV7-9 and TRBJ2-7; D is uncertain. Germline V CDR1 and CDR2: SEHNR, FQNEAQ (reference sequence). The V end was cut by 4 bases, the J end by 4 bases, with 14 bases between. The CDR3 runs to 14 residues. CDR3 coding DNA: TGTGCCAGCAGCTCCCAGCAGAGGTGGTACGAGCAGTACTTC. The encoded protein is CASSSQQRWYEQYF. Supplemented by reference TRBV7-9 and TRBJ2-7, the full variable domain reads DTGVSQNPRHKITKRGQNVTFRCDPISEHNRLYWYRQTLGQGPEFLTYFQNEAQLEKSRLLSDRFSAERPKGSFSTLEIQRTEQGDSAMYLCASSSQQRWYEQYFGPGTRLTVT.

Regarding this clone: A read error may produce the germline difference seen at one junction end. CDR3 DNA: TGTGCCGTCAGGGTTCACATGAACACTGAAGCTTTCTTT. Its translation: CAVRVHMNTEAFF. V gene TRBV10-3 combines with J gene TRBJ1-1, with D perhaps matching TRBD1 (5 bases). CDR3 length equals 13 residues. CDR1 ENHRY and CDR2 SYGVKD come from the germline V gene.

The gene calls are TRBV6-1 and TRBJ1-5, with D perhaps matching TRBD1 (6 bases). V gave up 6 bases and J gave up 4 bases, with 10 bases separating them. The CDR3 is made up of 13 amino acids. Looked up from germline, CDR1 is MNHNS and CDR2 is SASEGT. The CDR3 spells CASRETGNQPQHF. The CDR3, as DNA: TGTGCCAGCAGAGAAACAGGGAATCAGCCCCAGCATTTT.

Only a few counts were recorded for this clone. The V and J genes are TRBV6-1 and TRBJ2-7, with no clear D. Germline CDR1 and CDR2: MNHNS and SASEGT. Trimming shortened V by 4 bases and J by 4 bases, and 14 bases separated the two germline ends. This CDR3 contains 14 residues. The CDR3 loop reads CASSGPQQNYEQYF. The CDR3 DNA follows: TGTGCCAGCAGTGGTCCACAACAGAATTACGAGCAGTACTTC.

The CDR3 spells CASSFRDSQSTDTQYF. Here the CDR3 DNA reads TGCGCCAGCAGCTTCCGGGACAGCCAGAGCACAGATACGCAGTATTTT. The gene calls are TRBV5-1 and TRBJ2-3, with TRBD1 matching 7 bases. Germline V gene lookup returns CDR1 SGHRS and CDR2 YFSETQ. J was trimmed by 0 bases and V by 2 bases; bases with no gene match: 6. The CDR3 contains 16 residues.

The rearrangement joins TRBV19 to TRBJ2-5; TRBD2 is a possible D gene (5 bases). Trimming cost V 1 base and J 5 bases, with 11 bases left between them. This CDR3 spans 14 amino acids. Germline V gives CDR1 LNHDA, CDR2 SQIVND (reference sequence). The CDR3 bases are TGTGCCAGTAGTATAGCCCGGGGTCGGGAGACCCAGTACTTC. As protein: CASSIARGRETQYF.

The rearrangement links TRBV7-9 to TRBJ2-5, with 7 bases lining up with TRBD1. The germline gives CDR1 SEHNR, CDR2 FQNEAQ (reference sequence). V lost 1 base, J lost 4 bases, and 3 bases stayed unmatched. This CDR3 is 14 amino acids long. In nucleotides, the CDR3 is TGTGCCAGCAGCTTAGGGTCAGGGGGAGAGACCCAGTACTTC. Translation gives CASSLGSGGETQYF.

The rearrangement uses TRBV6-1 and TRBJ1-2; no reliable D call. This CDR3 has 15 amino acids. The V gene's germline CDR1 is MNHNS and CDR2 SASEGT. V lost 3 bases to trimming and J lost 8 bases, with 19 bases between them. The CDR3 region is CASSERVPPIWGYTF. The DNA for the CDR3 is TGTGCCAGCAGTGAGCGGGTGCCCCCTATTTGGGGCTACACCTTC.

This clone was observed a handful of times. The CDR3 DNA follows: TGCGCCAGCAGCTTCTCGGGGGGCCCCGGGACACCCTACGAGCAGTACTTC. This encodes CASSFSGGPGTPYEQYF. This sequence joins TRBV5-1 and TRBJ2-7, with D maybe TRBD2 (7 bases). Deletions cut 2 bases from V and 2 bases from J, with 20 bases between. There are 17 residues in the CDR3. CDR1 is SGHRS, CDR2 YFSETQ, per germline.

The chain couples TRBV19 to TRBJ2-3; 8 bases are a match to TRBD1. V shed 6 bases, J shed 5 bases, and the junction held 7 bases outside the gene matches. This CDR3 region has 14 residues. CDR1 and CDR2 (germline): LNHDA, SQIVND (reference sequence). The CDR3 coding sequence is TGTGCCAGTAGCCTGACAGGGGCGAGAGATACGCAGTATTTT. Translated: CASSLTGARDTQYF.

The J gene is TRBJ1-4, the V gene TRBV28, with 8 bases aligning to TRBD1. Looked up from germline, CDR1 is MDHEN and CDR2 is SYDVKM. V lost 3 bases, J lost 14 bases, and 8 bases stayed unmatched. The CDR3 spans 13 residues. CDR3 sequence: CASSFPGQGDLFF. CDR3 DNA sequence: TGTGCCAGCAGTTTTCCCGGACAGGGTGATCTGTTTTTT.

The rearrangement joins TRBV9 to TRBJ2-3; TRBD2 matches at 16 bases. CDR1 SGDLS and CDR2 YYNGEE come from the germline V gene. The CDR3 consists of 13 residues. V lost 6 bases and J lost 10; bases outside the gene matches: 2. The CDR3 loop is CASTGLAGGAQYF. CDR3 DNA: TGTGCCAGCACGGGACTAGCGGGAGGGGCGCAGTATTTT.

The chain employs TRBV19 and TRBJ2-5, with a possible D match to TRBD2 (6 bases). The V gene's germline CDR1 is LNHDA and CDR2 SQIVND (reference sequence). The length of the CDR3 is 14 residues. V lost 2 bases and J lost 3, with 10 bases in between. This CDR3 reads CASSIRTIKETQYF. The CDR3 nucleotides are TGTGCCAGTAGTATAAGGACTATCAAAGAGACCCAGTACTTC.

This chain uses TRBV10-3 with TRBJ2-5; perhaps TRBD1 as D (6 bases). Trimming removed 5 bases from V and 4 bases from J, with 11 bases in between. The CDR3 sequence is 13 residues long. Germline CDR1 reads ENHRY; CDR2 reads SYGVKD. Written as DNA, the CDR3 is TGTGCCATCAGTCCGGACAGCCGAGAGACCCAGTACTTC. Its translation is CAISPDSRETQYF.

The gene calls are TRBV5-1 and TRBJ1-1, with D possibly being TRBD1 (5 bases). V was clipped by 5 bases and J by 1 base, with 15 bases between them. The germline V gene encodes CDR1 SGHRS and CDR2 YFSETQ. There are 15 residues in the CDR3. The CDR3 sequence: CASRISTVGNTEAFF. CDR3 nucleotide sequence: TGCGCCAGCAGAATATCGACAGTCGGGAACACTGAAGCTTTCTTT.

The chain's CDR3 is CASSKWSDRGSYEQYF. CDR3 coding DNA: TGTGCCAGCAGCAAATGGAGCGACAGGGGTTCCTACGAGCAGTACTTC. J is TRBJ2-7 and V is TRBV25-1; TRBD1 aligns across 8 bases. The CDR3 contains 16 residues. CDR1 is MGHDK, CDR2 SYGVNS, per germline. J lost 1 base, V lost 6 bases, and 11 bases had no gene match.

V and J are TRBV9 and TRBJ2-4, with D possibly being TRBD1 (7 bases). V lost 3 bases and J 0 bases, leaving 19 bases between the germline ends. CDR1 and CDR2 (germline): SGDLS, YYNGEE. The CDR3 covers 18 residues. In DNA form, the CDR3 reads TGTGCCAGCAGCGCCAGGGGGACTGAGAGCCCAGCCAAAAACATTCAGTACTTC. Protein: CASSARGTESPAKNIQYF.